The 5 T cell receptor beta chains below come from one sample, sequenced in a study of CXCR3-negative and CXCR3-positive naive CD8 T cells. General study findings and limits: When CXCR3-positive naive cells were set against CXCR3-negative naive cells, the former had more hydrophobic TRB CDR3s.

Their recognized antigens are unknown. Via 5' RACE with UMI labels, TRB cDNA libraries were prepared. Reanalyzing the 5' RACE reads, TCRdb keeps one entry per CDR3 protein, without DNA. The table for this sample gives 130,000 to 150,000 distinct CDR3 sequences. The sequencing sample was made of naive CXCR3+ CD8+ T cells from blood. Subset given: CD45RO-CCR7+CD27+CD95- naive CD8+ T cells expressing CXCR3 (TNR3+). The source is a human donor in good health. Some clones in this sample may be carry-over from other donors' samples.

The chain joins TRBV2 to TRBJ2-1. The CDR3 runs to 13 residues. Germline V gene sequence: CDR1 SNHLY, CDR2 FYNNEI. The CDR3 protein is CASSFGTNNEQFF.

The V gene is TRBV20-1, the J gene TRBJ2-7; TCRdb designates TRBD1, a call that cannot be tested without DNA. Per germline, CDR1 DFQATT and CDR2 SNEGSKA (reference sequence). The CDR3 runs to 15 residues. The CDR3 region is CSARDFGAGAYEQYF.

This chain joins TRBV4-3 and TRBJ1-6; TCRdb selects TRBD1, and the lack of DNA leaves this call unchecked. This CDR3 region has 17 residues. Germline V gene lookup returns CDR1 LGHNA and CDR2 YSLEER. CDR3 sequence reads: CASSQTSVQVRNSPLHF.

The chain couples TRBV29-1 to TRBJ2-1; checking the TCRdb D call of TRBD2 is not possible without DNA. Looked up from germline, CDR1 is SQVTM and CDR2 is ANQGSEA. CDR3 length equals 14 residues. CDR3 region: CSALGREDTNEQFF.

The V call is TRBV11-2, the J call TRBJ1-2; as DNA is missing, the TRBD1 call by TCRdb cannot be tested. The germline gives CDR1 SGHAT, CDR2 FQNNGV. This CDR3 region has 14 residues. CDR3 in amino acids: CASSLARRDYGYTF. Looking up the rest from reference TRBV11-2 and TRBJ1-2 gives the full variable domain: EAGVAQSPRYKIIEKRQSVAFWCNPISGHATLYWYQQILGQGPKLLIQFQNNGVVDDSQLPKDRFSAERLKGVDSTLKIQPAKLEDSAVYLCASSLARRDYGYTFGSGTRLTVV.